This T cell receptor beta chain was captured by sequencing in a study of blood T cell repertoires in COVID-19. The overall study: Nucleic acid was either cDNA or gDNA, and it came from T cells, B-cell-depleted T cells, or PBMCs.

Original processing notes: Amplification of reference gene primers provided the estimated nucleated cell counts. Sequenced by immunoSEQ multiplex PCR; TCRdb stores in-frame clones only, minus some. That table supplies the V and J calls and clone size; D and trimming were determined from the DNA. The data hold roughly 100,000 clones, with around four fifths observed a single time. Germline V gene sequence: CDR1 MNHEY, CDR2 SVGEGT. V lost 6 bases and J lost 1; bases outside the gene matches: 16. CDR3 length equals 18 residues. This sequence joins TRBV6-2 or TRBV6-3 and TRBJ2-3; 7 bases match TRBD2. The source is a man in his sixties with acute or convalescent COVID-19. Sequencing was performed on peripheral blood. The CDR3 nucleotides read TGTGCCAGCAGCCCGGGCCTAGGGCGGGAGTGGGGCACAGATACGCAGTATTTT. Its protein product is CASSPGLGREWGTDTQYF.